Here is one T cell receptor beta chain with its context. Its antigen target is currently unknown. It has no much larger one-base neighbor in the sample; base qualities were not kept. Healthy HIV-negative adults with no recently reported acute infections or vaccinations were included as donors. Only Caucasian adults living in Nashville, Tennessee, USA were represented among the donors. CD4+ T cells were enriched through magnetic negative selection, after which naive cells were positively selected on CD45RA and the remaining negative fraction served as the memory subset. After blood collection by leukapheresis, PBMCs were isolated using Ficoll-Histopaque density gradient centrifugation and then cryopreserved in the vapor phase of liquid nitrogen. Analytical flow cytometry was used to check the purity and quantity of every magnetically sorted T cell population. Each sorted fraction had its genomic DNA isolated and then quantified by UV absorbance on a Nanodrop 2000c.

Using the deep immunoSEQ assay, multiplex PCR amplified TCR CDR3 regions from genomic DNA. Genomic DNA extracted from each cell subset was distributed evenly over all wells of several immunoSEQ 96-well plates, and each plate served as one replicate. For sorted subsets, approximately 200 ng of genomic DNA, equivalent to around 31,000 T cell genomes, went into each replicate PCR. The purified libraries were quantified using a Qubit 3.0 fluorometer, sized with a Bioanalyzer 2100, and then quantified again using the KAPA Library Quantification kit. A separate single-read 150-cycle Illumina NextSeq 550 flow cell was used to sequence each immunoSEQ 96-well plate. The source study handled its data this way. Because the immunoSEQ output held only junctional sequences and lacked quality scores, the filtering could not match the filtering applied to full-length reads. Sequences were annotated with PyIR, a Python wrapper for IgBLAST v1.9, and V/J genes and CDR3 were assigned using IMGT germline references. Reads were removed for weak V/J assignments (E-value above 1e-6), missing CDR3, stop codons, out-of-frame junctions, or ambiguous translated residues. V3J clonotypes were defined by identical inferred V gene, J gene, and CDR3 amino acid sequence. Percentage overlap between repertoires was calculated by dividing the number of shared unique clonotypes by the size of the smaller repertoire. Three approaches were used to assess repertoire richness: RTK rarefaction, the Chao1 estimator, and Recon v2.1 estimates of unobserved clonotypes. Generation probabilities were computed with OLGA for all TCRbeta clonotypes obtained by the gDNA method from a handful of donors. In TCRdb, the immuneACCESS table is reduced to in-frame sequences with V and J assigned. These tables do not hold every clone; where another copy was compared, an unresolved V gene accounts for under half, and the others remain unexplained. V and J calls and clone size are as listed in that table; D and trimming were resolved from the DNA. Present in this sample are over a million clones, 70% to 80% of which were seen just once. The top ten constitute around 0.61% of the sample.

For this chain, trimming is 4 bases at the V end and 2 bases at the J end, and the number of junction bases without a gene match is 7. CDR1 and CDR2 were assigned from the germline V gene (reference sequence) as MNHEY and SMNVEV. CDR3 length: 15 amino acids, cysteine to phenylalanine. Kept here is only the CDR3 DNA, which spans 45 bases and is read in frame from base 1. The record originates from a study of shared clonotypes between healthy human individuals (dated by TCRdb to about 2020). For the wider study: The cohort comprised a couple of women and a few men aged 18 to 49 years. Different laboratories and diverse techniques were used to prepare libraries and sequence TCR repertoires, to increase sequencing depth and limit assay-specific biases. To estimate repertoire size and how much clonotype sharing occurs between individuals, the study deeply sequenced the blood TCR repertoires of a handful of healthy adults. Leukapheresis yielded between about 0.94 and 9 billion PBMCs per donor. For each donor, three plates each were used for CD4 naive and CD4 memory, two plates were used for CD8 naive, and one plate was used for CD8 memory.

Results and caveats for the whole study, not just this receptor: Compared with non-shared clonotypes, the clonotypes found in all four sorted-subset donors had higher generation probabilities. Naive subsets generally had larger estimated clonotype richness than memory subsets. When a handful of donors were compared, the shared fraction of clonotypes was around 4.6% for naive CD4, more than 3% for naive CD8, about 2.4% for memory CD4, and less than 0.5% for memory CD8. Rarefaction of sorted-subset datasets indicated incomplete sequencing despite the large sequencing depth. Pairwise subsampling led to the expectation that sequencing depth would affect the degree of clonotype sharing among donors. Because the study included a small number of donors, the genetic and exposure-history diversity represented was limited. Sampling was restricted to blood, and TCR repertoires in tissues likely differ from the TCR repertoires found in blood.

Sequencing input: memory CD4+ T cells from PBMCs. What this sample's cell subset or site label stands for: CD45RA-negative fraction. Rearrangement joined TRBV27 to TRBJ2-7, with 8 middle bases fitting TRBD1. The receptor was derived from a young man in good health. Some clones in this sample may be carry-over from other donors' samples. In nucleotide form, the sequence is TGTGCCAGCAGTTCCTACAGGGGGAAGCCCTACGAGCAGTACTTC. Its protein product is CASSSYRGKPYEQYF.